This is a list of T cell receptor beta chains from one sample in a study of blood T cells in healthy people across ages. TCRdb re-analysed the 5' RACE reads in MiXCR, keeping a single row per CDR3 protein. The table lists roughly 1.5 million distinct CDR3 sequences, roughly 43% of them singletons. Sequencing was performed on blood. The receptors originated from a woman between 18 and 30 years old in good health. Both conserved end residues are trimmed from each CDR3.

>12|TRBJ2-1|TRBV29-1
SVGTGGYYNEQF
>12|TRBJ2-1|TRBV15
ATSRVTGWDEQF
>11|TRBJ2-1|TRBV24-1
ATSGTVNNEQF
>13|-|TRBV4-1
ASSHLAGGYNEQY
>10|TRBJ1-5|TRBV20-1
SANRHHQPQH
>12|TRBJ2-1|TRBV29-1
SVSLAGGYNEQF
>12|TRBJ1-6|TRBV5-6
ASSRLFRDSPLH
>15|TRBJ2-7|TRBV7-2
ASSFSGVMFPGNEQY
>17|TRBJ2-1|TRBV5-6
ASSPEPDRGVVSYNEQF
>10|TRBJ2-3|TRBV20-1
SFSPPYDTQY
>10|TRBJ2-5|TRBV7-9
ASSSDRGGLY